The 16 T cell receptor beta chains listed next were all sequenced from one sample in a study of blood T cells in healthy people across ages. It was with a sample-barcoded 5' primer and a J-beta primer mix that a second PCR of roughly 7 to 12 cycles was run. TCRdb independently ran MiXCR on the 5' RACE reads; one entry per CDR3 protein. The data hold over 950,000 distinct CDR3 sequences, with about 51% observed a single time. Material: blood. All receptors come from a woman aged 60-70 years in good health.

This chain joins TRBV15 and TRBJ2-7; D remains ambiguous. Trimming stripped 1 base from V and 2 bases from J, with 9 bases between. The germline V gene encodes CDR1 LNHNV and CDR2 YYDKDF (reference sequence). This CDR3 comprises 14 residues. The CDR3 protein is CATSRADGPYEQYF. The CDR3 nucleotides read TGTGCCACCAGCAGAGCCGACGGCCCCTACGAGCAGTACTTC. The whole variable domain, filled in from reference TRBV15 and TRBJ2-7, reads DAMVIQNPRYQVTQFGKPVTLSCSQTLNHNVMYWYQQKSSQAPKLLFHYYDKDFNNEADTPDNFQSRRPNTSFCFLDIRSPGLGDTAMYLCATSRADGPYEQYFGPGTRLTVT.

This clonotype was observed a single time. The V gene is TRBV29-1, the J gene TRBJ2-2; no reliable D call. From germline, CDR1 is SQVTM and CDR2 ANQGSEA. Trimming took 6 bases from V and 7 from J, leaving 18 bases between them. The CDR3 has 14 residues. The CDR3 DNA follows: TGCAGCGTGTCCGTCGGCGGCCTCGGCGGGGAGCTGTTTTTT. It codes for CSVSVGGLGGELFF.

The chain is built from TRBV20-1 and TRBJ2-7, with TRBD2 matching over 11 bases. Germline values: CDR1 DFQATT, CDR2 SNEGSKA (reference sequence). The CDR3 covers 15 residues. Unmatched junction bases numbered 7, after V lost 3 bases and J lost 3 bases. DNA of the CDR3: TGCAGTGCTAGGAGCACTAGCGGGAGTTTCTACGAGCAGTACTTC. As protein: CSARSTSGSFYEQYF.

J is TRBJ1-1 and V is TRBV30, with D tentatively TRBD1 (6 bases). The CDR3 spans 15 residues. V was cut by 0 bases and J by 0 bases, with 11 bases left in between. The germline V gene has CDR1 GTSNPN and CDR2 SVGIG (reference sequence). The CDR3: CAWSVKGVMNTEAFF. The CDR3 bases are TGTGCCTGGAGTGTAAAGGGGGTCATGAACACTGAAGCTTTCTTT.

The CDR3 here is CSASGRALANEQFF. The CDR3 DNA sequence: TGCAGTGCATCCGGACGAGCTCTCGCCAATGAGCAGTTCTTC. The chain links TRBV20-1 to TRBJ2-1, with D uncertain. V lost 6 bases and J lost 6, with 18 bases in between. This CDR3 comprises 14 residues. From germline, CDR1 is DFQATT and CDR2 SNEGSKA (reference sequence).

This chain uses TRBV7-9 with TRBJ1-6; no definite D call. The CDR3 runs 14 residues. Germline V gene lookup returns CDR1 SEHNR and CDR2 FQNEAQ (reference sequence). V dropped 8 bases and J dropped 7 bases, with 15 bases sitting between them. The CDR3: CASLEGRSNSPLHF. DNA for the CDR3: TGTGCCAGCTTGGAGGGCAGGTCGAATTCACCCCTCCACTTT.

The sample holds a few counts of this clonotype. The CDR3 nucleotides are TGTGCCAGCAGCCAAGTTTGGCGGGAAAGCTCCTACAATGAGCAGTTCTTC. Residues: CASSQVWRESSYNEQFF. This chain joins TRBV3-1 and TRBJ2-1, with D possibly matching TRBD2 (6 bases). The V gene lost 1 base and the J gene lost 0 bases, with 13 bases spanning the gap. The CDR3 contains 17 residues. The germline V gene encodes CDR1 LGHDT and CDR2 YNNKEL (reference sequence).

This chain joins TRBV28 and TRBJ2-4; 7 bases fit TRBD2. The J call may be wrong; the DNA end is better matched by TRBJ2-5. The CDR3 loop spans 12 amino acids. Germline lookup yields CDR1 MDHEN and CDR2 SYDVKM. The CDR3 is CASRDPGGTQYF. The DNA for the CDR3 is TGTGCCAGCAGGGACCCGGGGGGGACCCAGTACTTC.

This chain links TRBV28 with TRBJ2-6; D uncertain. The CDR3 is 12 amino acids. The germline gives CDR1 MDHEN, CDR2 SYDVKM. Trimming removed 6 bases from V and 6 bases from J, with 6 bases in between. This CDR3 reads CASRNLANVLTF. CDR3 nucleotide sequence: TGTGCCAGCAGAAACTTGGCCAACGTCCTGACTTTC.

The V gene is TRBV7-3, the J gene TRBJ1-3, with D possibly TRBD1 on 5 matching bases. The ends were cut back, 1 base at V and 2 bases at J, with 12 bases in the middle. In germline, CDR1 is SGHTA, CDR2 FQGTGA. The length of the CDR3 is 16 residues. This CDR3 is CASSLSFAGTGNTIYF. CDR3 DNA: TGTGCCAGCAGCTTAAGCTTTGCAGGGACTGGAAACACCATATATTTT.

This clonotype was seen a handful of times. This chain joins TRBV29-1 and TRBJ2-1; TRBD2 matches at 10 bases. This CDR3 is built from 16 residues. V lost 3 bases to trimming and J lost 9 bases; unmatched junction nucleotides: 14. CDR1 and CDR2 (germline): SQVTM, ANQGSEA. CDR3 residues: CSVDKGFGLAGVEQFF. DNA for the CDR3: TGCAGCGTTGATAAAGGGTTTGGGCTAGCGGGAGTTGAGCAGTTCTTC.

The chain carries TRBV4-3 and TRBJ1-1; D uncertain. The V and J ends lost 1 base and 6 bases respectively, with 15 bases between them. There are 15 residues in the CDR3. Germline V gives CDR1 LGHNA, CDR2 YSLEER. CDR3 sequence reads: CASSQGRAEKAEAFF. The CDR3 DNA reads TGCGCCAGCAGCCAAGGAAGGGCAGAAAAGGCTGAAGCTTTCTTT.

Comments on this clonotype: A much larger clone differs by one base, so this may be a read error. The chain couples TRBV13 to TRBJ2-6; the D is unclear. Germline-derived CDR1 and CDR2 are PRHDT and FYEKMQ (reference sequence). Trimming pared 4 bases from V and 0 bases from J, leaving 10 bases between. The CDR3 has 16 residues. CDR3 protein: CASSSSRASGANVLTF. CDR3 DNA sequence: TGTGCCAGCAGCTCATCTCGGGCCTCTGGGGCCAACGTCCTGACTTTC.

This clonotype was observed a handful of times. The CDR3 loop is CSAPRWSGSFYGEQYF. Here the CDR3 DNA reads TGCAGTGCTCCCCGGTGGAGCGGGAGCTTCTACGGTGAGCAGTACTTC. This chain connects TRBV20-1 to TRBJ2-7, with 8 bases matching TRBD2. Germline lookup yields CDR1 DFQATT and CDR2 SNEGSKA (reference sequence). There are 16 residues in the CDR3. V trimming: 5 bases; J trimming: 7 bases; junction bases outside the gene matches: 19.

The V call is TRBV20-1, the J call TRBJ1-5; D is possibly TRBD1 (6 bases). Trimming cost V 1 base and J 7 bases, with 14 bases left between them. The CDR3 spans 14 residues. From germline, CDR1 is DFQATT and CDR2 SNEGSKA (reference sequence). The CDR3 nucleotides are TGCAGTGCTAGAGTAGGAGGGGGGGAACAGCCCCAGCATTTT. Residues: CSARVGGGEQPQHF.

The CDR3, as DNA: TGTGCCAGCAGACTCCGCCATGCCTCCTTCACCTTC. It encodes CASRLRHASFTF. The genes are TRBV28 and TRBJ1-2; D not certain. The V end was cut by 6 bases, the J end by 13 bases, with 18 bases between. Germline-derived CDR1 and CDR2 are MDHEN and SYDVKM. The CDR3 spans 12 residues.